These 21 T cell receptor beta chains were all obtained from the same sample, sequenced in a study of blood T cell repertoires in COVID-19. This table comes from immunoSEQ multiplex PCR, and its TCRdb copy is limited to in-frame clones, with some not included. The repertoire consists of about 130,000 clones, with roughly 84% occurring once and the leading ten covering approximately 1%. Sequenced: peripheral blood. The source of these receptors is a woman aged 80 or over with acute or convalescent COVID-19.

The rearrangement links TRBV28 to TRBJ2-3; tentative D call: TRBD1 (6 bases). V gave up 5 bases and J gave up 1 base, with 13 bases separating them. Germline V gene data show CDR1 as MDHEN and CDR2 as SYDVKM. This CDR3 contains 15 residues. The CDR3 sequence: CASSPQGTGTDTQYF. The CDR3 DNA reads TGTGCCAGCAGTCCTCAGGGGACGGGCACAGATACGCAGTATTTT.

The J gene is TRBJ2-7, the V gene TRBV5-3; TRBD1 aligns across 7 bases. TRBV5-3 is an open reading frame, and its role is uncertain. V trimming: 1 base; J trimming: 3 bases; junction bases outside the gene matches: 4. This CDR3 has 14 residues. The CDR3 is CARSLNRGNYEQYF. CDR3 nucleotides: TGTGCCAGAAGCTTGAACAGGGGAAACTACGAGCAGTACTTC.

This chain connects TRBV10-2 to TRBJ2-3, with 8 bases lining up with TRBD2. V shed 2 bases, J shed 14 bases, and the junction held 6 bases outside the gene matches. The CDR3 has 12 residues. Germline CDR1 and CDR2: WSHSY and SAAADI. The CDR3 sequence is CASSEQGLGGYF. The CDR3 bases are TGCGCCAGCAGTGAGCAGGGACTAGGAGGGTATTTT.

The V call is TRBV4-3, the J call TRBJ2-2, with 9 bases aligning to TRBD1. The CDR3 spans 15 residues. Per germline, CDR1 LGHNA and CDR2 YSLEER. Unmatched junction bases numbered 7, after V lost 4 bases and J lost 7 bases. CDR3 bases: TGCGCCAGCAGCCGGGGACAGGGTTCTTACGGGGAGCTGTTTTTT. Residues: CASSRGQGSYGELFF.

The CDR3 DNA is TGTGCCAGTAGTAGGGGACAGAAACATCAAGAGACCCAGTACTTC. It translates to CASSRGQKHQETQYF. This sequence joins TRBV19 and TRBJ2-5; TRBD1 agrees at 7 bases. With V trimmed by 4 bases and J by 2 bases, 7 bases remained unmatched. The CDR3 has 15 residues. Germline V CDR1 and CDR2: LNHDA, SQIVND (reference sequence).

V gene TRBV7-2 combines with J gene TRBJ2-1; the match to TRBD1 covers 11 bases. Trimming cost V 4 bases and J 4 bases; bases outside gene matches: 3. The CDR3 extends over 15 amino acids. Looked up from germline, CDR1 is SGHTA and CDR2 is FQGNSA. The CDR3 DNA reads TGTGCCAGCAGCTCCGGACAGGGGGCTTACAATGAGCAGTTCTTC. It specifies CASSSGQGAYNEQFF.

The V gene is TRBV28, the J gene TRBJ2-1, with 8 nucleotides matching TRBD1. This CDR3 has 15 residues. The germline CDR1 and CDR2 sequences are MDHEN and SYDVKM. Trimming at V came to 6 bases and at J to 1 base, leaving 5 bases not matched to a gene. In DNA, the CDR3 is TGTGCCAGCAGGTCCGGACAGGGTTCCTACAATGAGCAGTTCTTC. This encodes CASRSGQGSYNEQFF.

This clone was detected once. V is TRBV5-6 and J is TRBJ1-1, with unresolved D. This CDR3 has 12 amino acids. The V gene's germline CDR1 is SGHDT and CDR2 YYEEEE. Trimming removed 0 bases at V and 5 bases at J, with 5 bases between. The CDR3: CASSLGSTEAFF. In DNA form, the CDR3 reads TGTGCCAGCAGCTTGGGCAGTACTGAAGCTTTCTTT.

This chain links TRBV4-3 with TRBJ2-7, with 9 bases matching TRBD1. CDR3 length equals 14 residues. Germline V lookup: CDR1 LGHNA, CDR2 YSLEER. Unmatched junction bases numbered 5, after V lost 4 bases and J lost 4 bases. The CDR3 bases are TGCGCCAGCAGCCTGAACAGGGGGCCGTACGAGCAGTACTTC. This codes for CASSLNRGPYEQYF.

The DNA for the CDR3 is TGTGCCAGCAGCTTTGGACTACCTGTCGGGAATTCACCCCTCCACTTT. Protein product: CASSFGLPVGNSPLHF. J is TRBJ1-6 and V is TRBV7-9; D unclear. CDR1 and CDR2 from the germline V gene are SEHNR and FQNEAQ (reference sequence). The CDR3 is made up of 16 amino acids. The V and J ends lost 3 bases and 7 bases respectively, with 16 bases between them.

The chain recombines TRBV18 with TRBJ1-1; 7 positions match TRBD1. CDR3 length equals 15 residues. Germline V gene lookup returns CDR1 KGHSH and CDR2 LQKENI. V shed 6 bases, J shed 3 bases, and the junction held 10 bases outside the gene matches. This chain's CDR3 is CASSPGAGGHTEAFF. CDR3 bases: TGTGCCAGCTCCCCCGGGGCAGGGGGTCACACTGAAGCTTTCTTT.

The chain recombines TRBV4-3 with TRBJ2-3; TRBD2 matches 12 bases. The CDR3 spans 18 residues. CDR1 is LGHNA, CDR2 YSLEER, per germline. J lost 3 bases, V lost 2 bases, and 9 bases had no gene match. CDR3 DNA sequence: TGCGCCAGCAGCCAAAGACCTAGCGGGGGGGCGAGGACAGATACGCAGTATTTT. It is translated as CASSQRPSGGARTDTQYF.

The chain employs TRBV2 and TRBJ2-3; D not resolved. This CDR3 region has 10 residues. V was clipped by 8 bases and J by 5 bases, with 5 bases between them. CDR1 and CDR2 (germline): SNHLY, FYNNEI. CDR3 in DNA: TGTGCCAGCCTAATAGATACGCAGTATTTT. Translating it yields CASLIDTQYF.

This chain links TRBV24-1 with TRBJ2-7, with a possible D match to TRBD1 (6 bases). The CDR3 consists of 15 residues. CDR1 is KGHDR and CDR2 is SFDVKD in the germline V gene. The germline V and J ends were trimmed by 4 bases and 2 bases, with 14 bases remaining between them. CDR3 loop: CATSDPGAGAYEQYF. CDR3 nucleotides: TGTGCCACCAGTGACCCAGGGGCAGGGGCCTACGAGCAGTACTTC.

The chain links TRBV18 to TRBJ2-7, with a tentative D call TRBD2 (5 bases). This CDR3 is 11 amino acids long. Germline CDR1 reads KGHSH; CDR2 reads LQKENI. V shed 4 bases and J shed 6 bases, with 7 bases lying between them. CDR3 protein: CASSREGEQYF. In DNA, the CDR3 is TGTGCCAGCTCACGAGAGGGCGAGCAGTACTTC.

The chain employs TRBV5-1 and TRBJ2-2, with D tentatively TRBD1 (6 bases). This CDR3 has 14 residues. With 4 bases removed from V and 7 bases from J, the gap between germline ends came to 14 bases. The germline V gene has CDR1 SGHRS and CDR2 YFSETQ. CDR3 amino acids: CASSGGQHDGELFF. The CDR3 DNA sequence: TGCGCCAGCAGCGGGGGACAACACGACGGGGAGCTGTTTTTT.

This clone has more than one count but fewer than ten. The chain is built from TRBV7-9 and TRBJ1-6; 7 nucleotides line up with TRBD1. The CDR3 loop spans 14 amino acids. Germline V gene data show CDR1 as SEHNR and CDR2 as FQNEAQ (reference sequence). The trim removed 5 bases at V and 9 bases at J, leaving 7 bases unmatched. CDR3 amino acids: CASSRQGVRSPLHF. The CDR3 DNA reads as TGTGCCAGCAGCCGACAGGGAGTGCGTTCACCCCTCCACTTT.

The rearrangement links TRBV3-1 (or the pseudogene TRBV3-2) to TRBJ2-1; possible D gene TRBD2, 6 bases. V dropped 1 base and J dropped 5 bases, with 18 bases sitting between them. CDR1 LGHDT and CDR2 YNNKEL come from the germline V gene (reference sequence). The CDR3 runs to 17 residues. CDR3 sequence: CASSQGEGGRVNNEQFF. DNA for the CDR3: TGTGCCAGCAGCCAAGGTGAGGGAGGCAGGGTGAACAATGAGCAGTTCTTC.

The V and J genes are TRBV2 and TRBJ2-7, with TRBD2 matching 7 bases. Unmatched junction bases numbered 7, after V lost 6 bases and J lost 2 bases. The CDR3 is made up of 14 amino acids. CDR1 is SNHLY and CDR2 is FYNNEI in the germline V gene. CDR3 sequence reads: CASSTGLPPYEQYF. DNA of the CDR3: TGTGCCAGCAGCACGGGACTACCCCCCTACGAGCAGTACTTC.

This clone was seen once. The chain uses TRBV28 and TRBJ1-5; unclear D gene. This CDR3 contains 14 residues. V lost 1 base and J lost 3, with 7 bases in between. The germline gives CDR1 MDHEN, CDR2 SYDVKM. CDR3 amino acids: CASSLYSFNQPQHF. The CDR3 nucleotides are TGTGCCAGCAGTTTATATTCCTTCAATCAGCCCCAGCATTTT.

The chain links TRBV3-1 (or the pseudogene TRBV3-2) to TRBJ1-3; maybe TRBD1 (5 bases). Germline V CDR1 and CDR2: LGHDT, YNNKEL (reference sequence). The CDR3 contains 14 residues. The V end was cut by 3 bases, the J end by 0 bases, with 6 bases between. CDR3 coding DNA: TGTGCCAGCAGCCACAGGGACTCTGGAAACACCATATATTTT. This codes for CASSHRDSGNTIYF.